Here is one T cell receptor (beta chain) with its context. Patients with Susac syndrome met diagnostic criteria that were recently defined for definite or probable disease. Germline-derived CDR1 and CDR2 are DFQATT and SNEGSKA (reference sequence). The CDR3 consists of 13 residues. Trimming took 6 bases from V and 0 from J, leaving 12 bases between them. The record originates from a study of CD8 T cells in Susac syndrome. Overall study: The Susac syndrome patients that were sequenced included roughly 6 with active disease and roughly 8 in remission.

The authors reverse transcribed roughly 0.5 to 1 ug RNA with random hexamers. One entry per CDR3 protein, called by TCRdb with MiXCR from the immunoSEQ multiplex PCR reads. The sample consists of roughly 140,000 distinct CDR3 sequences, under 97% of them appearing once. The receptor comes from a human donor with Susac syndrome. Sequencing was done on a sample of CD4+ T cells from PBMCs. This chain connects TRBV20-1 to TRBJ2-7; D is ambiguous. The CDR3 protein is CSAPPPPSYEQYF. For the CDR3, the DNA is TGCAGTGCACCCCCACCACCCTCCTACGAGCAGTACTTC.